A single sample gave rise to the 18 T cell receptor beta chains below, sequenced in a study of blood T cell repertoires in COVID-19. TCRdb's copy holds only in-frame clones and misses some; the assay was immunoSEQ multiplex PCR. Of some 400,000 clones listed, roughly 90% are singletons. The source material was PBMCs or T cells enriched from blood (not recorded which). These receptors were collected from a woman in her thirties or forties who had been exposed to COVID-19.

The chain is built from TRBV30 and TRBJ1-1; D perhaps matches TRBD1 (5 bases). Germline V lookup: CDR1 GTSNPN, CDR2 SVGIG (reference sequence). The CDR3 spans 14 residues. V was clipped by 3 bases and J by 2 bases, with 13 bases between them. The CDR3 sequence: CAWRGRTPNTEAFF. The DNA of the CDR3 is TGTGCCTGGAGGGGGCGGACACCCAACACTGAAGCTTTCTTT.

The chain links TRBV7-6 to TRBJ1-3; D is uncertain. The germline V gene has CDR1 SGHVS and CDR2 FNYEAQ. The CDR3 extends over 15 amino acids. V shed 6 bases and J shed 0 bases, with 12 bases lying between them. The CDR3 DNA reads as TGTGCCAGCAGTTCGACCGTAGCCTCTGGAAACACCATATATTTT. It is translated as CASSSTVASGNTIYF.

The rearrangement uses TRBV7-3 and TRBJ2-1; tentative D call: TRBD2 (5 bases). V gave up 4 bases and J gave up 10 bases, with 14 bases separating them. Germline V gives CDR1 SGHTA, CDR2 FQGTGA. The CDR3 length is 13 residues. CDR3 protein: CASSSHPRGEQFF. The CDR3 bases are TGTGCCAGCAGCTCCCACCCCCGAGGGGAGCAGTTCTTC.

The rearrangement joins TRBV12-5 to TRBJ1-1; D possibly corresponds to TRBD1 (5 bases). CDR1 and CDR2 from the germline V gene are LGHNT and FRNRAP. The CDR3 is made up of 17 amino acids. V was clipped by 0 bases and J by 1 base, with 15 bases between them. In DNA, the CDR3 is TGTGCTAGTGGTTTGGTAGGAACAGGTGGGTCGAACACTGAAGCTTTCTTT. Protein product: CASGLVGTGGSNTEAFF. Based on the CDR3 plus reference TRBV12-5 and TRBJ1-1, the full variable domain is DARVTQTPRHKVTEMGQEVTMRCQPILGHNTVFWYRQTMMQGLELLAYFRNRAPLDDSGMPKDRFSAEMPDATLATLKIQPSEPRDSAVYFCASGLVGTGGSNTEAFFGQGTRLTVV.

The genes are TRBV5-6 and TRBJ1-1; tentatively, D is TRBD1 (5 bases). Germline V CDR1 and CDR2: SGHDT, YYEEEE. The CDR3 extends over 14 amino acids. Trimming removed 2 bases from V and 7 bases from J, with 15 bases in between. CDR3 loop: CASSFITGVVEAFF. CDR3 DNA: TGTGCCAGCAGCTTTATCACGGGGGTCGTTGAAGCTTTCTTT.

The gene calls are TRBV19 and TRBJ2-1; TRBD2 agrees at 14 bases. The trim removed 4 bases at V and 5 bases at J, leaving 7 bases unmatched. This CDR3 region has 17 residues. Germline-derived CDR1 and CDR2 are LNHDA and SQIVND (reference sequence). CDR3 bases: TGTGCCAGTAGTAGCCGACCGGGACTAGCGGGGGACAATGAGCAGTTCTTC. Protein product: CASSSRPGLAGDNEQFF.

The chain is built from TRBV5-1 and TRBJ1-5; D remains unclear. The CDR3 loop spans 15 amino acids. The germline V gene has CDR1 SGHRS and CDR2 YFSETQ. The V and J ends lost 0 bases and 4 bases respectively, with 11 bases between them. The CDR3 coding sequence is TGCGCCAGCAGCTTGGACGGGTTTCGTAATCAGCCCCAGCATTTT. Residues: CASSLDGFRNQPQHF.

This chain connects TRBV6-2 or TRBV6-3 to TRBJ1-6; a weak D match, TRBD1 (5 bases). Germline CDR1 reads MNHEY; CDR2 reads SVGEGT. This CDR3 region has 15 residues. V shed 6 bases and J shed 12 bases, with 21 bases lying between them. The CDR3 DNA sequence: TGTGCCAGCAGCAGGAGCGAAGGGGCACTGGGACCCCTCCACTTT. This codes for CASSRSEGALGPLHF.

This sequence joins TRBV14 and TRBJ1-4; 12 bases align to TRBD1. V shed 4 bases, J shed 10 bases, and the junction held 7 bases outside the gene matches. The CDR3 length is 15 residues. Per germline, CDR1 SGHDN and CDR2 FVKESK. The chain's CDR3 is CASSPRGQGARKLFF. Written as DNA, the CDR3 is TGTGCCAGCAGCCCACGGGGACAGGGGGCAAGAAAACTGTTTTTT.

The genes are TRBV7-9 and TRBJ2-1; 7 bases are shared with TRBD2. Germline V lookup: CDR1 SEHNR, CDR2 FQNEAQ (reference sequence). V was pared by 2 bases and J by 10 bases, with 8 bases of the junction left unmatched. This CDR3 contains 14 residues. CDR3 nucleotide sequence: TGTGCCAGCAGCTTATCTACGGGGGGTCGAGAGCAGTTCTTC. Its translation is CASSLSTGGREQFF.

This chain joins TRBV24-1 and TRBJ2-1; D remains unclear. The germline V and J ends were trimmed by 0 bases and 5 bases, with 7 bases remaining between them. Germline values: CDR1 KGHDR, CDR2 SFDVKD. The CDR3 is 14 amino acids. The CDR3 sequence is CATSDLKEHNEQFF. Here the CDR3 DNA reads TGTGCCACCAGTGATTTGAAGGAGCACAATGAGCAGTTCTTC.

The chain uses TRBV30 and TRBJ1-1; D is uncertain. CDR3 size: 13 residues. Between the trimmed V and J ends, which lost 0 bases and 5 bases, there was a span of 10 bases. Germline V gives CDR1 GTSNPN, CDR2 SVGIG (reference sequence). The CDR3 nucleotides read TGTGCCTGGAGTGTACACTATGGGACTGAAGCTTTCTTT. It is translated as CAWSVHYGTEAFF. The complete variable domain, with remaining parts taken from reference TRBV30 and TRBJ1-1, reads SQTIHQWPATLVQPVGSPLSLECTVEGTSNPNLYWYRQAAGRGLQLLFYSVGIGQISSEVPQNLSASRPQDRQFILSSKKLLLSDSGFYLCAWSVHYGTEAFFGQGTRLTVV.

This clone has a single count. This chain links TRBV4-1 with TRBJ1-1; a possible D gene is TRBD1 (5 bases). CDR3 length: 15 residues. Germline loops: CDR1 MGHRA, CDR2 YSYEKL. Trimming took 3 bases from V and 0 from J, leaving 11 bases between them. This chain's CDR3 is CASSQTGLMNTEAFF. The CDR3 nucleotides read TGCGCCAGCAGCCAGACGGGACTCATGAACACTGAAGCTTTCTTT.

V is TRBV14 and J is TRBJ1-2; D is ambiguous. Germline CDR1 and CDR2: SGHDN and FVKESK. V lost 5 bases, J lost 7 bases, and 14 bases lay in between. This CDR3 is 13 amino acids long. For the CDR3, the DNA is TGTGCCAGCAGCTTTGTGTCCCAGATTGGCTACACCTTC. Amino acid sequence: CASSFVSQIGYTF.

This clone was seen a handful of times. The chain recombines TRBV29-1 with TRBJ1-1; D remains unclear. In germline, CDR1 is SQVTM, CDR2 ANQGSEA. The V gene lost 2 bases and the J gene lost 6 bases, with 16 bases spanning the gap. This CDR3 contains 14 residues. CDR3 sequence: CSVETDLRVPEAFF. For the CDR3, the DNA is TGCAGCGTTGAAACCGATCTCCGAGTGCCTGAAGCTTTCTTT.

Only one count was recorded for this clone. This chain uses TRBV9 with TRBJ1-1, with 7 positions matching TRBD1. This CDR3 has 20 residues. CDR1 is SGDLS, CDR2 YYNGEE, per germline. V gave up 0 bases and J gave up 3 bases; unmatched junction bases: 20. The CDR3 loop is CASSVGAGRQGRGSDTEAFF. In DNA, the CDR3 is TGTGCCAGCAGCGTAGGTGCGGGGCGACAGGGTCGGGGTTCGGACACTGAAGCTTTCTTT.

The chain carries TRBV9 and TRBJ1-6; 9 bases are a match to TRBD1. Unmatched junction bases numbered 7, after V lost 5 bases and J lost 10 bases. Germline loops: CDR1 SGDLS, CDR2 YYNGEE. The CDR3 has 14 amino acids. The CDR3 DNA reads TGTGCCAGCAGTGGGGACAGGGTCCAGTCACCCCTCCACTTT. Translated, it gives CASSGDRVQSPLHF.

V is TRBV7-3 and J is TRBJ2-1; 7 positions agree with TRBD1. V was pared by 5 bases and J by 5 bases, with 6 bases of the junction left unmatched. The CDR3 is 14 amino acids. The germline gives CDR1 SGHTA, CDR2 FQGTGA. CDR3 residues: CASSTTGQNNEQFF. CDR3 sequence (DNA): TGTGCCAGCAGCACGACGGGACAGAACAATGAGCAGTTCTTC.